This T cell receptor beta chain was recorded in a study of CXCR3-negative and CXCR3-positive naive CD8 T cells. Germline V lookup: CDR1 ENHRY, CDR2 SYGVKD. This CDR3 is built from 15 residues. Study-wide findings and caveats: The study found more hydrophobic TRB CDR3s in CXCR3-positive naive cells than in CXCR3-negative naive cells. Memory cells differed in TRBV-TRBJ usage, but naive CXCR3-negative and CXCR3-positive cells had similar usage.

5' RACE that incorporated UMI labels was used to prepare the TRB cDNA libraries. TCRdb re-called the 5' RACE reads, yielding one record per CDR3 amino acid sequence without DNA. This sample's table has around 63,000 distinct CDR3 sequences. A word on this clonotype: The antigen is not known.

This chain connects TRBV10-3 to TRBJ2-2; TCRdb indicates TRBD1, and absent DNA this call remains unverified. This receptor was obtained from a human donor in good health. Some clones in this sample may be carry-over from other donors' samples. Sequences were obtained from naive CXCR3+ CD8+ T cells from blood. Subset indicated: CD45RO-CCR7+CD27+CD95- naive CD8+ T cells expressing CXCR3 (TNR3+). The CDR3 loop is CAVMDRGKGTGELFF.